A single T cell receptor (beta chain) is shown here with its context. Antigen: not known. Primers: 60 Vbeta forward and 13 Jbeta reverse. Generated by immunoSEQ multiplex PCR, the TCRdb table keeps only in-frame clones and is missing some. Here the sample spans about 160,000 clones, roughly 84% being singletons. The sample is drawn from a study of cytomegalovirus exposure and HLA in healthy donors. Whole-study results and caveats: Diagnosis of cytomegalovirus status made by the classifier reportedly showed high specificity and sensitivity.

Per germline, CDR1 LGHNA and CDR2 YNFKEQ. This CDR3 is 16 amino acids long. V gave up 0 bases and J gave up 4 bases; unmatched junction bases: 8. The sequence was collected from a male donor in good health and CMV-seronegative. The chain employs TRBV4-2 and TRBJ2-5; 7 positions agree with TRBD2. Input material: PBMCs. The CDR3 spells CASSQEASAGVETQYF. CDR3 nucleotides: TGTGCCAGCAGCCAAGAGGCCTCGGCGGGAGTAGAGACCCAGTACTTC.